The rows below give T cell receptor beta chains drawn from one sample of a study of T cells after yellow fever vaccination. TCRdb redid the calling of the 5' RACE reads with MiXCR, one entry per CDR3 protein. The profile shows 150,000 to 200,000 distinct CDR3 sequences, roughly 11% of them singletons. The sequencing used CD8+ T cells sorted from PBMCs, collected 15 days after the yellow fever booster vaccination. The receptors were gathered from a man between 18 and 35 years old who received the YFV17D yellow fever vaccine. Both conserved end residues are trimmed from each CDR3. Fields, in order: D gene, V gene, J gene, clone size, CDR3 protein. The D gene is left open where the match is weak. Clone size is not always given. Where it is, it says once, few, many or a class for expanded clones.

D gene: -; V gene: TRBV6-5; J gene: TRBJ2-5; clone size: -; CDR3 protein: ASSYSGTGDNWETQY
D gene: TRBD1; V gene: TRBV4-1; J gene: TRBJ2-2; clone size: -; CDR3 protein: AGGQGPSTGELF
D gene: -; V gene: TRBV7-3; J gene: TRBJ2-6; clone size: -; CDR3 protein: ASRPSGANVLT
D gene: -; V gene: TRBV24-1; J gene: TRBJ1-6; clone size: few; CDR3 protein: ATSEANYNSPLH
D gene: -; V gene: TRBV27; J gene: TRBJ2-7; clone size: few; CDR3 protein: ASSFRAEIYEQY
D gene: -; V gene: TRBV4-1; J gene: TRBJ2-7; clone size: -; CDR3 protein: ASSRRGGSPDEQY
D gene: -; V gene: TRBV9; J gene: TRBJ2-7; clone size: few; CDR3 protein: ASSVADGEQY
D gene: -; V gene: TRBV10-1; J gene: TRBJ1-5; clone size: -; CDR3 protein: ASSESVSGMGNQPQH
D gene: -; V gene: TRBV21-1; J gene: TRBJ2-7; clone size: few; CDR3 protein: ASSKGDRVSYEQY
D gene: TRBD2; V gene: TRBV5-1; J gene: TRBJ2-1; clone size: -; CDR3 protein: ASSLIPSGGNKNEQF
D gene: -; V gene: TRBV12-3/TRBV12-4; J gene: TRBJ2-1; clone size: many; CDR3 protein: ASSIIELQF
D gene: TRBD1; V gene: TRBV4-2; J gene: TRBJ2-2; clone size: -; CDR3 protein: ASSQALGQGFTGELF
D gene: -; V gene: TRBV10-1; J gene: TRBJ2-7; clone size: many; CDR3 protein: ASSEPNRGGRIYEQY
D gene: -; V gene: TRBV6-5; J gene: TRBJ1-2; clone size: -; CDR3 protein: ASSTGTLGGYT
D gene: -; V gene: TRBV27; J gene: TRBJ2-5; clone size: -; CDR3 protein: ASSRSSQETQY
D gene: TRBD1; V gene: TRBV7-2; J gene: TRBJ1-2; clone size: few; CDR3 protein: ASSSSTGLYYGYT
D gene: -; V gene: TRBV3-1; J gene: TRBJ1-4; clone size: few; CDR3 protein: ASSQDRRTVNEKLF
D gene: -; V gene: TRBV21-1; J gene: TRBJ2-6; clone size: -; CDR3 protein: ASRTVSGANVLT
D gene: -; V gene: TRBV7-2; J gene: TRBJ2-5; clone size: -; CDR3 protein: ASSWDTRGEY
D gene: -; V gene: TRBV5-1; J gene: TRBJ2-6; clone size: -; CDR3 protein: ASSLVGSGANVLT
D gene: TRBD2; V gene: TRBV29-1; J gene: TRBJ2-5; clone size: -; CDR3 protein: SVEGTSELEETQY
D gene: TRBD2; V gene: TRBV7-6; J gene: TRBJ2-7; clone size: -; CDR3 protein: ASSSSSGETYEQY
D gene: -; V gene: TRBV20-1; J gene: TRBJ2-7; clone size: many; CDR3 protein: SASKPSTYEQY
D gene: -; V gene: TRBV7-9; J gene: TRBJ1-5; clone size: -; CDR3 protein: ASSLAEAGQPQH
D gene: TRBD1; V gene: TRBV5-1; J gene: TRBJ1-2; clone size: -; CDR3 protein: ASSYGTGHGYT
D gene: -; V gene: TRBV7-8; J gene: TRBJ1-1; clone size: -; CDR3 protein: ASSLASAQNTEAF
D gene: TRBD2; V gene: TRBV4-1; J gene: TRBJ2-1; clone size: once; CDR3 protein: ASSHLWSSGGRDEQF
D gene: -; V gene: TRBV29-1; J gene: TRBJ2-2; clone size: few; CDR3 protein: SVEDGMNTGELF
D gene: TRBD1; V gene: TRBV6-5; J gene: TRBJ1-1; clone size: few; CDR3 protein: ASSLGQRLPEAF
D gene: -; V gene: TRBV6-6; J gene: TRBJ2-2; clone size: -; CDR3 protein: ASREETGELF
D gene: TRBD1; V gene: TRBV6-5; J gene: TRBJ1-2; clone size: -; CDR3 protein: ASSYSEGALGT
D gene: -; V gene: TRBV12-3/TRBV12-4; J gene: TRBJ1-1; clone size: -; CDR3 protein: ASRTPGAAVTEAF
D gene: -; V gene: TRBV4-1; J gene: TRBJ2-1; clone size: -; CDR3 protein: ASSLEGGNEQF
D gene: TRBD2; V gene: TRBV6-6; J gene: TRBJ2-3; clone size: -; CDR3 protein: ASRSRSGASTDTQY
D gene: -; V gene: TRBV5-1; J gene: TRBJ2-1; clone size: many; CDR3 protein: ASSFRLNNEQF
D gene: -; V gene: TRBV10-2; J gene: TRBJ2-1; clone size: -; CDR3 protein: ASSVLGGPYNEQF
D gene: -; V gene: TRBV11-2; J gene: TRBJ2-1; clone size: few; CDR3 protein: ASSLGLWGVGNEQF
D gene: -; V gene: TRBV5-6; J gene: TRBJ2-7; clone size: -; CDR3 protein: ASHDRLGDQAPLDLHGF
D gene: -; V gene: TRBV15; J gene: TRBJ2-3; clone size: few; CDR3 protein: ATSSGRVTDTQY
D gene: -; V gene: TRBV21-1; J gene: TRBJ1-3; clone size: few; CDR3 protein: ASSNRISGNTIY
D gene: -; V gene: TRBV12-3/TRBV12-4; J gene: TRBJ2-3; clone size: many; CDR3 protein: ASINTGYADTQY
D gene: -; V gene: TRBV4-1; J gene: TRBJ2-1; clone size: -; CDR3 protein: ASSPRTASINNEQF
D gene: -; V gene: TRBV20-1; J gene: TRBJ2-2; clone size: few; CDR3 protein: SASSGSSNTGELF
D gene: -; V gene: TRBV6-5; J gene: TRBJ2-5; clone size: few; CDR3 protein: ASSQGGGQETQY
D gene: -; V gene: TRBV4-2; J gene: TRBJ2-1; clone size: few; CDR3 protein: ASSQVRALSYNEQF
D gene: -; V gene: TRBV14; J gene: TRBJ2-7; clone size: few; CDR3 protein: ASSQDWSSSYEQY
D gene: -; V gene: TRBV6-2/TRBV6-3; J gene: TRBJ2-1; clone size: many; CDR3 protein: ASSPHVGVYNEQF
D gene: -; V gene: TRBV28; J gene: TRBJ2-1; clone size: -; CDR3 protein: ASRGRVNEQF
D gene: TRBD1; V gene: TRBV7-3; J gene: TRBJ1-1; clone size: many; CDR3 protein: ASSLQGADTEAF
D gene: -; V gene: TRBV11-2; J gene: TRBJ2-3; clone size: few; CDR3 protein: ASSPSGGTSDTQY
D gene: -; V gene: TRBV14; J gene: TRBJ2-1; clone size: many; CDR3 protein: ASSQEGFHEQF
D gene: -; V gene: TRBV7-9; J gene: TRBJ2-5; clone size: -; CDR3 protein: ASSPPETQY
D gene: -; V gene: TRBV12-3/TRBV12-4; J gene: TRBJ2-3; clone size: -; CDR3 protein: ASSTGRDTQY
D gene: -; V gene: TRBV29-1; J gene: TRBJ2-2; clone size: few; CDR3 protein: SVEEGSRASGELF
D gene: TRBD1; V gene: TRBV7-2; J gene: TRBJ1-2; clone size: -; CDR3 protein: ASSQGMTGTINYGYT
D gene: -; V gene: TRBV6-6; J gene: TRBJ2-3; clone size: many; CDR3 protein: ASSYLGLSFTDTQY
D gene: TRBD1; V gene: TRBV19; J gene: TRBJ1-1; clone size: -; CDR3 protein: AADRGPDTEAF
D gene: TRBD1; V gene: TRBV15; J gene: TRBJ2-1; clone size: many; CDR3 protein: ATSRDRGTGLSYNEQF
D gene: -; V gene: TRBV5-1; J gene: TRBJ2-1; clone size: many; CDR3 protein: ASSSPARIPHEQF